Shown below are 5 T cell receptor beta chains from a single sample sequenced in a study of regulatory dendritic cells for organ transplantation. This table comes from immunoSEQ multiplex PCR, and its TCRdb copy is limited to in-frame clones, with some not included. Of around 5,200 clones listed, 65% to 85% are singletons. Allogeneic regulatory or mature dendritic cells were co-cultured for less than six days with CFSE-labeled sorted T cells at 1:10. These receptors lack a known antigen. Sequencing was done on a sample of memory CD8+ T cells from blood cultured with regulatory dendritic cells. Specified subset: CD45RO+ memory T cells. All receptors come from a human donor in good health.

This chain uses TRBV27 with TRBJ1-4, with a possible D match to TRBD1 (5 bases). CDR3 length: 13 amino acids. CDR1 and CDR2 from the germline V gene are MNHEY and SMNVEV (reference sequence). Trimming shortened V by 5 bases and J by 8 bases, and 12 bases separated the two germline ends. CDR3 coding DNA: TGTGCCAGCAGTCTAGGGACCTTCGAAAAACTGTTTTTT. This gives the protein CASSLGTFEKLFF.

The V and J genes are TRBV4-3 and TRBJ2-1; 10 nucleotides match TRBD2. CDR3 length equals 16 residues. V lost 2 bases and J lost 2; bases outside the gene matches: 3. Germline values: CDR1 LGHNA, CDR2 YSLEER. Written as DNA, the CDR3 is TGCGCCAGCAGCCAAACCAGCGGGGGGGCCTACAATGAGCAGTTCTTC. The encoded protein is CASSQTSGGAYNEQFF.

The CDR3 loop reads CASSQVENTLREETQYF. The CDR3 region has the DNA TGTGCCAGCAGCCAAGTAGAAAACACCCTCCGGGAAGAGACCCAGTACTTC. The gene calls are TRBV14 and TRBJ2-5, with D hard to call. The CDR3 is 17 residues long. Per germline, CDR1 SGHDN and CDR2 FVKESK. Trimming shortened V by 1 base and J by 3 bases, and 18 bases separated the two germline ends. The variable domain in full, completed from reference TRBV14 and TRBJ2-5, reads EAGVTQFPSHSVIEKGQTVTLRCDPISGHDNLYWYRRVMGKEIKFLLHFVKESKQDESGMPNNRFLAERTGGTYSTLKVQPAELEDSGVYFCASSQVENTLREETQYFGPGTRLLVL.

This chain links TRBV27 with TRBJ2-1, with unresolved D. V lost 2 bases, J lost 0 bases, and 5 bases lay in between. Germline CDR1 is MNHEY and CDR2 is SMNVEV (reference sequence). This CDR3 is 14 amino acids long. The CDR3 sequence: CASSLSNSYNEQFF. The CDR3 DNA reads TGTGCCAGCAGTTTAAGCAACTCCTACAATGAGCAGTTCTTC.

The chain recombines TRBV27 with TRBJ1-1; no definite D call. Germline CDR1 and CDR2: MNHEY and SMNVEV (reference sequence). The CDR3 loop spans 14 amino acids. The ends were cut back, 3 bases at V and 1 base at J, with 9 bases in the middle. In DNA form, the CDR3 reads TGTGCCAGCAGTTTTGGGAACCCGAACACTGAAGCTTTCTTT. Residues: CASSFGNPNTEAFF.